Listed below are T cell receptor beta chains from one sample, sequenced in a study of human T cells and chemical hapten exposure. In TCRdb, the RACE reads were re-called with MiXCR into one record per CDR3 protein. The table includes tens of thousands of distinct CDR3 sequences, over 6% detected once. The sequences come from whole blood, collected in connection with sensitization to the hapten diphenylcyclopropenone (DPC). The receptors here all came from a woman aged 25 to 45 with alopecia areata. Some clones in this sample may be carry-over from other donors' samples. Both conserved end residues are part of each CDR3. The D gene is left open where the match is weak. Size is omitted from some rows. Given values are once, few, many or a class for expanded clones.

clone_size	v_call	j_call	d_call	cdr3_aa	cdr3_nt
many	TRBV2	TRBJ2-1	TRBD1	CASRRQGVYNEQFF	TGTGCCAGCCGAAGACAGGGTGTCTACAATGAGCAGTTCTTC
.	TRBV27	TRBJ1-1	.	CASSLKGQGTMNTEAFF	TGTGCCAGCAGTTTAAAAGGGCAGGGTACGATGAACACTGAAGCTTTCTTT
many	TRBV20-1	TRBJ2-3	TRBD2	CSAPLGGADTQYF	TGCAGTGCCCCCTTGGGGGGGGCAGATACGCAGTATTTT
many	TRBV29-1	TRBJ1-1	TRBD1	CSVEKAGGRSTEAFF	TGCAGCGTTGAAAAGGCAGGGGGGAGAAGCACTGAAGCTTTCTTT
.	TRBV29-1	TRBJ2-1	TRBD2	CSVGAFGRAGVNEQFF	TGCAGCGTTGGGGCTTTCGGACGAGCGGGGGTCAATGAGCAGTTCTTC
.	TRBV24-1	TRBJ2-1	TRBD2	CATSDPRRGGDEQFF	TGTGCCACCAGTGACCCAAGGCGGGGGGGCGATGAGCAGTTCTTC
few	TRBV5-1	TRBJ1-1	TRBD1	CASSPNRGGTEAFF	TGCGCCAGCAGCCCCAACAGGGGCGGCACTGAAGCTTTCTTT
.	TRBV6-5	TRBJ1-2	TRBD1	CASSYTGQGSGYTF	TGTGCCAGCAGTTATACGGGACAGGGGAGTGGCTACACCTTC
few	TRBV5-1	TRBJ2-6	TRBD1	CASSLAGAGGSGANVLTF	TGCGCCAGCAGCTTGGCCGGGGCAGGGGGCTCTGGGGCCAACGTCCTGACTTTC
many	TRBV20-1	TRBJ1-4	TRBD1	CSARDPQGGEKLFF	TGCAGTGCTAGAGATCCGCAGGGGGGTGAAAAACTGTTTTTT
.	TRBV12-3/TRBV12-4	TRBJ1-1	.	CASSFGGGITEAFF	TGTGCCAGCTCCTTTGGGGGGGGGATCACTGAAGCTTTCTTT
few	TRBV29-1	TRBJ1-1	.	CSVKGQMNTEAFF	TGCAGCGTAAAAGGACAGATGAACACTGAAGCTTTCTTT
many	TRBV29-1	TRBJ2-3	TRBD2	CSVPRLAGSGDTQYF	TGCAGCGTTCCCCGACTAGCGGGGTCTGGAGATACGCAGTATTTT
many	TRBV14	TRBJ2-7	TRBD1	CASSRSGTGAYEQYF	TGTGCCAGCAGCCGTTCCGGGACAGGGGCCTACGAGCAGTACTTC
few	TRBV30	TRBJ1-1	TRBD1	CAWRQGVGTEAFF	TGTGCCTGGAGACAGGGGGTGGGGACTGAAGCTTTCTTT
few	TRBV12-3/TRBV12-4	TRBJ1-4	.	CASSLHRRQLNEKLFF	TGTGCCAGCAGTTTGCATCGGCGTCAGCTAAATGAAAAACTGTTTTTT
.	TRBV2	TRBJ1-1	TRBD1	CASTYRGNTEAFF	TGTGCCAGCACTTACAGGGGAAACACTGAAGCTTTCTTT
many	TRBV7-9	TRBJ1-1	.	CASSLDVNTEAFF	TGTGCCAGCAGCTTAGATGTGAACACTGAAGCTTTCTTT
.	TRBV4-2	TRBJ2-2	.	CASSQDGGAGWNTGELFF	TGTGCCAGCAGCCAAGATGGGGGGGCGGGGTGGAACACCGGGGAGCTGTTTTTT